The clone carrying this TCR beta chain was detected a few times. Measured with immunoSEQ multiplex PCR; TCRdb has only the in-frame clones, and not every one. The table includes fewer than 65,000 clones, 83% detected once. V was clipped by 2 bases and J by 2 bases, with 12 bases between them. Germline CDR1 reads SEHNR; CDR2 reads FQNEAQ (reference sequence). This CDR3 contains 15 residues. This sample is drawn from a study of blood T cell repertoires in COVID-19. The sequence was collected from a human donor in a cohort sampled during active COVID-19. The rearrangement joins TRBV7-9 to TRBJ1-2; D unclear. The source material was peripheral blood. In DNA form, the CDR3 reads TGTGCCAGCAGCTTAAGCCAAGGAGGGAACTATGGCTACACCTTC. Its protein product is CASSLSQGGNYGYTF.